Listed here is a single T cell receptor (beta chain). All patients experienced relapse after autologous stem cell transplantation, and brentuximab vedotin exposure was variable. Measured with immunoSEQ multiplex PCR; TCRdb has only the in-frame clones, and not every one. The data show about 97,000 clones, roughly 84% seen once. These data are taken from a study of PD-1 blockade in classical Hodgkin lymphoma. Germline CDR1 reads MRHNA; CDR2 reads SNTAGT. The CDR3 consists of 16 residues. V lost 4 bases, J lost 7 bases, and 9 bases stayed unmatched. Sequencing was performed on peripheral blood mononuclear cells (PBMCs), taken at baseline. The TCR originated in a human donor with classical Hodgkin lymphoma. J is TRBJ2-3 and V is TRBV6-4, with 12 bases that match TRBD2. The CDR3 loop reads CASSAQTSGSVNTQYF. The CDR3 DNA reads as TGTGCCAGCAGTGCACAGACTAGCGGGAGTGTGAATACGCAGTATTTT.